A selection of T cell receptor beta chains follows, all from one sample in a study of blood T cell repertoires in COVID-19. Method: immunoSEQ multiplex PCR; TCRdb's copy keeps in-frame clones and lacks some. Of approximately 300,000 clones listed, 89% are singletons. The sample comprised PBMCs or T cells enriched from blood (not recorded which). The receptors were gathered from a man in his fifties or sixties who had recovered from COVID-19. Both conserved end residues are part of each CDR3. The order of the fields is J gene, D gene, V gene, clone size, CDR3 protein, CDR3 DNA. The D gene is left open where the match is weak. Clone size is shown for a subset of rows, as once, few, many or a class of expanded clone.

J gene: TRBJ2-2
D gene: TRBD2
V gene: TRBV5-1
clone size: -
CDR3 protein: CASSLRQGGTGELFF
CDR3 DNA: TGCGCCAGCAGCTTGAGGCAGGGAGGGACCGGGGAGCTGTTTTTT

J gene: TRBJ1-4
D gene: -
V gene: TRBV6-5
clone size: -
CDR3 protein: CASTPRQGRSEKLFF
CDR3 DNA: TGTGCCAGCACCCCTCGGCAGGGTCGGAGTGAAAAACTGTTTTTT

J gene: TRBJ1-6
D gene: -
V gene: TRBV6-5
clone size: -
CDR3 protein: CASSYSWQRSNSPLHF
CDR3 DNA: TGTGCCAGCAGTTACTCGTGGCAGCGATCCAATTCACCCCTCCACTTT

J gene: TRBJ1-4
D gene: -
V gene: TRBV18
clone size: -
CDR3 protein: CASSPELGRTNEKLFF
CDR3 DNA: TGTGCCAGCTCACCCGAACTTGGGAGAACTAATGAAAAACTGTTTTTT

J gene: TRBJ1-2
D gene: TRBD1
V gene: TRBV18
clone size: -
CDR3 protein: CASSPRQGTGYTF
CDR3 DNA: TGTGCCAGCTCACCCCGACAGGGAACTGGCTACACCTTC

J gene: TRBJ1-5
D gene: TRBD1
V gene: TRBV2
clone size: -
CDR3 protein: CASSETAGGSQPQHF
CDR3 DNA: TGTGCCAGCAGTGAAACAGCAGGGGGGAGTCAGCCCCAGCATTTT

J gene: TRBJ2-7
D gene: TRBD1
V gene: TRBV3-1/TRBV3-2
clone size: -
CDR3 protein: CASSRGTGNYEQYF
CDR3 DNA: TGTGCCAGCAGCCGGGGGACAGGGAACTACGAGCAGTACTTC

J gene: TRBJ2-3
D gene: TRBD2
V gene: TRBV7-3
clone size: -
CDR3 protein: CASSPETSGRQDTQYF
CDR3 DNA: TGTGCCAGCAGCCCGGAGACTAGCGGGAGGCAAGATACGCAGTATTTT

J gene: TRBJ1-2
D gene: TRBD1
V gene: TRBV28
clone size: -
CDR3 protein: CASGTPGQGFDYTF
CDR3 DNA: TGTGCCAGCGGAACGCCGGGACAGGGGTTCGACTACACCTTC

J gene: TRBJ2-1
D gene: TRBD2
V gene: TRBV9
clone size: -
CDR3 protein: CASTRELAGSSEQFF
CDR3 DNA: TGTGCCAGCACTAGAGAACTAGCGGGGAGTAGTGAGCAGTTCTTC

J gene: TRBJ2-5
D gene: -
V gene: TRBV5-1
clone size: -
CDR3 protein: CASSWTGLPETQYF
CDR3 DNA: TGCGCCAGCAGCTGGACGGGACTCCCCGAAACCCAGTACTTC

J gene: TRBJ2-7
D gene: TRBD1
V gene: TRBV28
clone size: -
CDR3 protein: CASRAGGLSYEQYF
CDR3 DNA: TGTGCCAGCAGGGCAGGGGGCCTGTCCTACGAGCAGTACTTC

J gene: TRBJ1-1
D gene: -
V gene: TRBV28
clone size: -
CDR3 protein: CASSSQGVTEAFF
CDR3 DNA: TGTGCCAGCAGTTCCCAAGGGGTAACTGAAGCTTTCTTT

J gene: TRBJ2-3
D gene: TRBD2
V gene: TRBV5-4
clone size: -
CDR3 protein: CASSSYLAGVADTQYF
CDR3 DNA: TGTGCCAGCAGCTCTTATTTAGCGGGGGTGGCAGATACGCAGTATTTT

J gene: TRBJ1-6
D gene: TRBD1
V gene: TRBV2
clone size: -
CDR3 protein: CASSPDRVSSPLHF
CDR3 DNA: TGTGCCAGCAGCCCGGACAGGGTGTCCTCACCCCTCCACTTT

J gene: TRBJ2-5
D gene: TRBD2
V gene: TRBV7-2
clone size: -
CDR3 protein: CASTWNSRGYQETQYF
CDR3 DNA: TGTGCCAGCACCTGGAATTCGCGGGGGTACCAAGAGACCCAGTACTTC

J gene: TRBJ2-3
D gene: -
V gene: TRBV19
clone size: -
CDR3 protein: CASRPWEGTDTQYF
CDR3 DNA: TGTGCCAGCCGGCCATGGGAGGGCACAGATACGCAGTATTTT

J gene: TRBJ2-1
D gene: -
V gene: TRBV18
clone size: -
CDR3 protein: CASSPPSRGDEQFF
CDR3 DNA: TGTGCCAGCTCACCACCGTCCAGGGGCGATGAGCAGTTCTTC

J gene: TRBJ1-2
D gene: TRBD1
V gene: TRBV19
clone size: -
CDR3 protein: CASSRSGTVNYGYTF
CDR3 DNA: TGTGCCAGTAGTAGGTCCGGGACAGTCAACTATGGCTACACCTTC

J gene: TRBJ1-1
D gene: TRBD1
V gene: TRBV19
clone size: once
CDR3 protein: CASSRDRATEAFF
CDR3 DNA: TGTGCCAGTAGCCGGGACAGGGCCACTGAAGCTTTCTTT

J gene: TRBJ1-4
D gene: -
V gene: TRBV30
clone size: -
CDR3 protein: CAWAQGTLDEKLFF
CDR3 DNA: TGTGCCTGGGCCCAGGGGACACTGGATGAAAAACTGTTTTTT

J gene: TRBJ2-3
D gene: -
V gene: TRBV9
clone size: -
CDR3 protein: CASSVATGLATDTQYF
CDR3 DNA: TGTGCCAGCAGCGTAGCTACTGGGCTAGCAACAGATACGCAGTATTTT

J gene: TRBJ1-1
D gene: -
V gene: TRBV18
clone size: -
CDR3 protein: CASSPTGSTEAFF
CDR3 DNA: TGTGCCAGCTCGCCGACGGGGAGCACTGAAGCTTTCTTT

J gene: TRBJ2-7
D gene: TRBD1
V gene: TRBV19
clone size: -
CDR3 protein: CASSLPGQVSEQYF
CDR3 DNA: TGTGCCAGTAGTTTACCGGGACAGGTTTCGGAGCAGTACTTC

J gene: TRBJ1-1
D gene: TRBD1
V gene: TRBV5-4
clone size: -
CDR3 protein: CASSLFDRESTEAFF
CDR3 DNA: TGTGCCAGCAGCTTATTCGACAGGGAAAGCACTGAAGCTTTCTTT

J gene: TRBJ2-2
D gene: TRBD2
V gene: TRBV5-1
clone size: -
CDR3 protein: CASSLRAGGGTGELFF
CDR3 DNA: TGCGCCAGCAGCTTGCGAGCGGGAGGAGGTACCGGGGAGCTGTTTTTT

J gene: TRBJ2-5
D gene: -
V gene: TRBV30
clone size: -
CDR3 protein: CAWRAGSETQYF
CDR3 DNA: TGTGCCTGGAGGGCAGGATCAGAGACCCAGTACTTC

J gene: TRBJ2-7
D gene: TRBD1
V gene: TRBV28
clone size: -
CDR3 protein: CASTEDRGTYEQYF
CDR3 DNA: TGTGCCAGCACCGAGGACAGGGGAACCTACGAGCAGTACTTC

J gene: TRBJ1-2
D gene: -
V gene: TRBV28
clone size: once
CDR3 protein: CASSSEGRNYGYTF
CDR3 DNA: TGTGCCAGCAGTTCCGAGGGCAGGAATTATGGCTACACCTTC

J gene: TRBJ1-2
D gene: -
V gene: TRBV24-1
clone size: -
CDR3 protein: CATSDYSNYGYTF
CDR3 DNA: TGTGCCACCAGTGATTATAGTAACTATGGCTACACCTTC

J gene: TRBJ2-3
D gene: -
V gene: TRBV19
clone size: -
CDR3 protein: CASSMGTTITDTQYF
CDR3 DNA: TGTGCCAGTAGTATGGGTACTACAATCACAGATACGCAGTATTTT

J gene: TRBJ2-7
D gene: TRBD2
V gene: TRBV7-2
clone size: -
CDR3 protein: CASSLSRTRHEQYF
CDR3 DNA: TGTGCCAGCAGCTTATCCCGGACTAGGCACGAGCAGTACTTC

J gene: TRBJ1-6
D gene: -
V gene: TRBV7-2
clone size: -
CDR3 protein: CASSLRQYNSPLHF
CDR3 DNA: TGTGCCAGCAGCCTAAGACAGTATAATTCACCCCTCCACTTT

J gene: TRBJ1-2
D gene: -
V gene: TRBV9
clone size: -
CDR3 protein: CASSVGVQGNYGYTF
CDR3 DNA: TGTGCCAGCAGCGTAGGTGTTCAGGGCAACTATGGCTACACCTTC

J gene: TRBJ2-1
D gene: TRBD2
V gene: TRBV5-1
clone size: once
CDR3 protein: CASSSGSSGGLNEQFF
CDR3 DNA: TGCGCCAGCAGCTCGGGGTCTAGCGGTGGCCTGAATGAGCAGTTCTTC

J gene: TRBJ2-3
D gene: -
V gene: TRBV5-4
clone size: -
CDR3 protein: CASSSRGWQDTQYF
CDR3 DNA: TGTGCCAGCAGCTCACGGGGGTGGCAGGATACGCAGTATTTT

J gene: TRBJ1-1
D gene: -
V gene: TRBV4-3
clone size: -
CDR3 protein: CASSQELRGTEAFF
CDR3 DNA: TGCGCCAGCAGCCAAGAACTCAGGGGAACTGAAGCTTTCTTT

J gene: TRBJ2-1
D gene: TRBD2
V gene: TRBV5-1
clone size: -
CDR3 protein: CASSQTSGIINEQFF
CDR3 DNA: TGCGCCAGCAGCCAAACTAGCGGGATAATCAATGAGCAGTTCTTC

J gene: TRBJ1-1
D gene: -
V gene: TRBV9
clone size: -
CDR3 protein: CASSVRERSDTEAFF
CDR3 DNA: TGTGCCAGCAGCGTGAGGGAGCGGTCTGACACTGAAGCTTTCTTT

J gene: TRBJ2-5
D gene: TRBD2
V gene: TRBV3-1/TRBV3-2
clone size: -
CDR3 protein: CASSLWPGTSGPQETQYF
CDR3 DNA: TGTGCCAGCAGCCTATGGCCGGGGACTAGCGGGCCCCAAGAGACCCAGTACTTC

J gene: TRBJ1-4
D gene: TRBD1
V gene: TRBV5-4
clone size: -
CDR3 protein: CASSFGGQGEKLFF
CDR3 DNA: TGTGCCAGCAGCTTCGGGGGACAGGGTGAAAAACTGTTTTTT

J gene: TRBJ2-3
D gene: -
V gene: TRBV5-1
clone size: -
CDR3 protein: CASSPPGHSTDTQYF
CDR3 DNA: TGCGCCAGCAGCCCCCCGGGACACAGCACAGATACGCAGTATTTT

J gene: TRBJ2-5
D gene: TRBD1
V gene: TRBV11-3
clone size: -
CDR3 protein: CASSPGGLETQYF
CDR3 DNA: TGTGCCAGCAGCCCAGGGGGCTTGGAGACCCAGTACTTC

J gene: TRBJ2-7
D gene: -
V gene: TRBV5-1
clone size: -
CDR3 protein: CASSLAGGEQYF
CDR3 DNA: TGCGCCAGCAGCTTGGCAGGAGGCGAGCAGTACTTC

J gene: TRBJ2-2
D gene: -
V gene: TRBV7-3
clone size: -
CDR3 protein: CASSFEGARGTGELFF
CDR3 DNA: TGTGCCAGCAGCTTCGAGGGAGCCCGGGGCACCGGGGAGCTGTTTTTT

J gene: TRBJ2-7
D gene: -
V gene: TRBV21-1
clone size: -
CDR3 protein: CAGGALGSYEQYF
CDR3 DNA: TGTGCAGGAGGGGCCCTAGGGTCCTACGAGCAGTACTTC

J gene: TRBJ2-5
D gene: TRBD1
V gene: TRBV7-6
clone size: once
CDR3 protein: CASSLGQGAPPETQYF
CDR3 DNA: TGTGCCAGCAGCTTAGGACAGGGGGCGCCCCCAGAGACCCAGTACTTC

J gene: TRBJ2-7
D gene: -
V gene: TRBV3-1/TRBV3-2
clone size: -
CDR3 protein: CASSQEPSSYEQYF
CDR3 DNA: TGTGCCAGCAGCCAAGAGCCGTCCAGTTACGAGCAGTACTTC

J gene: TRBJ2-7
D gene: TRBD2
V gene: TRBV5-1
clone size: -
CDR3 protein: CASSRAGAYEQYF
CDR3 DNA: TGCGCCAGCAGTAGGGCGGGGGCCTACGAGCAGTACTTC

J gene: TRBJ2-1
D gene: -
V gene: TRBV7-2
clone size: -
CDR3 protein: CASSLSHGQTYNEQFF
CDR3 DNA: TGTGCCAGCAGCTTATCTCACGGACAGACATACAATGAGCAGTTCTTC

J gene: TRBJ1-5
D gene: TRBD1
V gene: TRBV27
clone size: -
CDR3 protein: CASRKQGAVNQPQHF
CDR3 DNA: TGTGCCAGCAGGAAGCAGGGGGCGGTCAATCAGCCCCAGCATTTT

J gene: TRBJ2-6
D gene: TRBD2
V gene: TRBV13
clone size: few
CDR3 protein: CASSPRVSGRADGANVLTF
CDR3 DNA: TGTGCCAGCAGCCCGCGGGTTAGCGGGAGGGCCGATGGGGCCAACGTCCTGACTTTC

J gene: TRBJ1-1
D gene: -
V gene: TRBV7-9
clone size: -
CDR3 protein: CASSPKEGGGAEAFF
CDR3 DNA: TGTGCCAGCAGCCCCAAAGAGGGAGGAGGGGCTGAAGCTTTCTTT

J gene: TRBJ1-2
D gene: -
V gene: TRBV7-9
clone size: -
CDR3 protein: CASSPESYGYTF
CDR3 DNA: TGTGCCAGCAGCCCCGAGTCCTATGGCTACACCTTC

J gene: TRBJ1-2
D gene: -
V gene: TRBV28
clone size: -
CDR3 protein: CASSLIQGTITF
CDR3 DNA: TGTGCCAGCAGTTTGATACAGGGAACAATCACCTTC

J gene: TRBJ2-1
D gene: TRBD2
V gene: TRBV7-3
clone size: -
CDR3 protein: CASSPGGLYNEQFF
CDR3 DNA: TGTGCCAGCAGCCCGGGAGGACTCTACAATGAGCAGTTCTTC

J gene: TRBJ1-5
D gene: -
V gene: TRBV28
clone size: -
CDR3 protein: CASTSPSYSNQPQHF
CDR3 DNA: TGTGCCAGCACCTCCCCTTCGTATAGCAATCAGCCCCAGCATTTT

J gene: TRBJ2-3
D gene: TRBD2
V gene: TRBV19
clone size: -
CDR3 protein: CASSTHRAGAADTQYF
CDR3 DNA: TGTGCCAGTAGTACTCATCGAGCGGGAGCGGCAGATACGCAGTATTTT

J gene: TRBJ2-3
D gene: -
V gene: TRBV7-3
clone size: -
CDR3 protein: CASSLDEGTQYF
CDR3 DNA: TGTGCCAGCAGCCTAGACGAAGGAACGCAGTATTTT

J gene: TRBJ1-1
D gene: -
V gene: TRBV14
clone size: -
CDR3 protein: CASSQDRRQMNTEAFF
CDR3 DNA: TGTGCCAGCAGCCAAGATCGGCGACAGATGAACACTGAAGCTTTCTTT